Listed here are 5 T cell receptor beta chains from one sample, sequenced in a study of blood T cell repertoires in COVID-19. Profiling relied on immunoSEQ multiplex PCR, and the TCRdb table lists in-frame clones only, not all of them. The table has under 300,000 clones, 65% to 85% seen once. Sequenced: peripheral blood. Receptor source: a man at least 80 years old with acute or convalescent COVID-19.

The chain couples TRBV2 to TRBJ2-3; TRBD2 aligns across 10 bases. The V segment lost 6 bases and the J segment 2 bases; nucleotides outside the gene matches: 8. This CDR3 is 16 amino acids long. CDR1 and CDR2 from the germline V gene are SNHLY and FYNNEI. CDR3 DNA: TGTGCCAGCAGATCAAGACTAGCGGGCTACACAGATACGCAGTATTTT. Translated: CASRSRLAGYTDTQYF.

V usage is TRBV27 and J usage is TRBJ2-1; 15 bases agree with TRBD2. Germline CDR1 and CDR2: MNHEY and SMNVEV (reference sequence). CDR3 length equals 16 residues. V trimming: 3 bases; J trimming: 4 bases; junction bases outside the gene matches: 1. The CDR3 region has the DNA TGTGCCAGCAGTTTTGGGACTAGCGGGGGGTACAATGAGCAGTTCTTC. This gives the protein CASSFGTSGGYNEQFF.

The CDR3 reads CASNPVPHNTEAFF. The CDR3 DNA reads TGTGCCAGCAACCCAGTCCCACATAACACTGAAGCTTTCTTT. The chain links TRBV28 to TRBJ1-1; D uncertain. The CDR3 runs to 14 residues. Germline values: CDR1 MDHEN, CDR2 SYDVKM. Trimming stripped 7 bases from V and 2 bases from J, with 14 bases between.

The chain combines TRBV6-1 with TRBJ2-7; D unclear. This CDR3 has 12 residues. Trimming shortened V by 1 base and J by 12 bases, and 13 bases separated the two germline ends. Germline V gene lookup returns CDR1 MNHNS and CDR2 SASEGT. For the CDR3, the DNA is TGTGCCAGCAGTGAAGGCGTGCAGGTGGGGTACTTC. This encodes CASSEGVQVGYF.

This sequence joins TRBV5-1 and TRBJ2-1, with TRBD2 identical over 10 bases. Germline CDR1 reads SGHRS; CDR2 reads YFSETQ. The CDR3 contains 15 residues. With 4 bases clipped from V and 1 base from J, the junction kept 2 bases outside the gene matches. CDR3 coding DNA: TGCGCCAGCAGCGCAGCGGGAGGGTCCTACAATGAGCAGTTCTTC. Its translation: CASSAAGGSYNEQFF.